The clone carrying this TCR beta chain appeared a few times. Its target is unknown. This sample stems from a study of blood T cells in healthy people across ages. Findings of the study overall: Naive CD4+ cells and diversity were both higher in long-lived donors than in aged donors.

The CDR3 is 11 amino acids. The V gene lost 3 bases and the J gene lost 7 bases, with 7 bases spanning the gap. The V gene's germline CDR1 is DFQATT and CDR2 SNEGSKA (reference sequence). A second PCR of about 7 to 11 cycles used a sample-barcoded 5' primer and a J-beta primer mix. MiXCR, run by TCRdb on the 5' RACE reads, gives a single entry per CDR3 protein. This table has a few hundred thousand distinct CDR3 sequences, about 49% appearing once. The V gene is TRBV20-1, the J gene TRBJ2-1; D is uncertain. The specimen was blood. The receptor was derived from a man between 60 and 75 years old in good health. CDR3 amino acids: CSASGDNEQFF. The DNA for the CDR3 is TGCAGTGCTAGTGGGGATAATGAGCAGTTCTTC.